This TCR beta chain was captured in a study of blood T cells in healthy people across ages. Background on the study: Every two T cells gave about one barcoded beta molecule via template switching.

The CDR3 is made up of 12 amino acids. Per the germline V gene, CDR1 is MNHEY and CDR2 is SVGEGT. Trimming shortened V by 5 bases and J by 4 bases, and 8 bases separated the two germline ends. The use of a sample-barcoded 5' primer and a J-beta primer mix characterized a second PCR of about 6 to 11 cycles. All cDNA molecules were each tagged by a template-switch adaptor with 12 random nucleotides. Each CDR3 protein is one row after TCRdb ran MiXCR on the 5' RACE reads. The data contain 600,000 to 650,000 distinct CDR3 sequences, under 70% of them seen just once; the ten biggest clones take up over 30%.

Sample: blood. This receptor was taken from a man between 60 and 75 years old in good health. The chain carries TRBV6-2 or TRBV6-3 and TRBJ1-2; TRBD1 is a possible D gene (5 bases). The CDR3 loop reads CASSPDIYGYTF. CDR3 in DNA: TGTGCCAGCAGTCCGGACATCTATGGCTACACCTTC.